This T cell receptor (beta chain) was identified during a study of T cells in Graves' hyperthyroidism and ophthalmopathy (dated by TCRdb to between 2017 and 2020). The study in broad terms: Peripheral blood was sampled at the time of initial diagnosis, prior to any treatment. To identify TCR V-J signatures that set the groups apart, the researchers used a discovery cohort of about a hundred patients, made up of roughly 45 with Graves' ophthalmopathy and some 60 with stable Graves' hyperthyroidism. Prospective prediction of ophthalmopathy was tested in an independent validation cohort consisting of some 18 hyperthyroidism patients and more than 15 patients who later progressed to ophthalmopathy. The approximately 97 discovery patients were randomly divided into training and test sets at a 7:3 ratio. In addition, the study compared T-cell repertoires in thyroid tissue and in blood from roughly 6 Graves' hyperthyroidism patients. Once sampling was done, hyperthyroidism patients were given methimazole at a starting dose of 30 mg daily, whereas ophthalmopathy patients were given high-dose intravenous methylprednisolone. According to the paper, TCR Vbeta CDR3 sequencing was carried out on 135 peripheral blood samples, which came from approximately 43 ophthalmopathy, about 75 hyperthyroidism and 17 progressor patients.

The TCR beta CDR3 regions were amplified from RNA transcripts. The first round of RT-PCR for the TCR CDR3 was performed with the HTBI primer set and the Qiagen OneStep RT-PCR kit. A second multiplex PCR round built the libraries, followed by size selection and purification. The libraries were sequenced on an Illumina HiSeq2000 using paired-end 100 bp reads. From the authors' description of their analysis: SOAPnuke was used to process the raw data, removing reads that contained adapters or uncalled bases, had a mean Phred below 15, or lacked an exact match to the constant primer or identifier. High-quality paired reads were merged using COPE v1.2.5, and each unique nucleotide sequence was defined as a clonotype. Clonotypes were aligned to IMGT TRBV, TRBD and TRBJ reference segments using MiTCR v1.1. Analysis was restricted to V-J combinations with a frequency above 0.0001, which covered approximately 99% of repertoires. A TCS score was defined as the ratio between F50 (clonal expansion) and ExV (chaos), using BLOSUM62-based TCRdist between CDR3 peptides within each V-J. Welch's t-statistics and random forest reduced just over 500 V-J features to some 14, which were used in a naive Bayes classifier (R e1071). Starting from the raw public reads, TCRdb applied fastp trimming at Q25, assembled clones with MiXCR and retained in-frame beta chains. Entries are consolidated by CDR3 protein sequence, retaining the most common genes and DNA. TCRdb, not the authors, supplied the V and J calls. In all, the sample holds approximately 300,000 distinct CDR3 sequences, and approximately 18% of those were seen once. The ten largest clones take up roughly 39% of the sample.

Moderately to severely active disease, a Clinical Activity Score of at least 3, a NOSPECS grade of at least 4, and a duration under 3 months were present in ophthalmopathy patients. The study excluded patients with uncontrolled infections, other autoimmune diseases, pregnancy or lactation. Clinical symptoms, serum thyroxine and TRAb, thyroid ultrasound, and orbital computed tomography formed the basis for the diagnoses. PBMCs were separated from roughly 9.6 ml of fresh peripheral blood using Ficoll-Paque density gradient centrifugation. Total RNA was extracted with Trizol reagent, and quality was checked on an Agilent 2100 Bioanalyzer. The CDR3 starts with the cysteine, ends with the phenylalanine, and has 15 residues. The retained sequence is limited to the CDR3, 45 bases, with the frame set at the first base. From the germline V gene (reference sequence), CDR1 is LNHDA and CDR2 is SQIVND. Trimming leaves V shorter by 7 bases and J shorter by 3 bases, with the junction holding 9 bases beyond the gene matches.

This clonotype was seen a few times. The target of this receptor is not known. Base qualities are not provided; no much larger clone lies one nucleotide away. Broad study findings and their caveats: Ophthalmopathy was separated from stable hyperthyroidism by a 13 V-J signature model, with approximately 89% sensitivity and 81% to 82% specificity obtained in cross-validation and 80%/75% obtained in testing. No statistical method was used to set the sample size in advance, and investigators knew the group allocation. Most expanded thyroid clonotypes (frequency above 0.001) were also found in blood, which suggests that blood repertoires may mirror thyroid immune responses. In validation, the model predicted progression to ophthalmopathy a median of roughly 6.1 months before onset, with roughly 70% sensitivity and roughly 79% specificity.

This chain is built from TRBV19 and TRBJ2-1; TRBD2 fits 7 bases in the junction. This receptor was obtained from a man in his forties or fifties with Graves' ophthalmopathy. Sequenced sample: blood. The encoded CDR3 is CASNTQAGLYNEQFF. The sequenced DNA: TGTGCCAGTAACACCCAAGCGGGGCTCTACAATGAGCAGTTCTTC.